Listed here is a single T cell receptor (beta chain). This entry comes from a study of T cell responses to AZD1222 COVID-19 vaccine. CDR1 is LGHDT and CDR2 is YNNKEL in the germline V gene (reference sequence). V was shortened by 4 bases and J by 5 bases, with 11 bases between the two germline ends. The CDR3 extends over 13 amino acids. Profiling relied on immunoSEQ multiplex PCR, and the TCRdb table lists in-frame clones only, not all of them. Altogether around 99,000 clones are present, 92% being singletons, with the ten largest covering more than 8%. This sequence joins TRBV3-1 (or the pseudogene TRBV3-2) and TRBJ2-5; D ambiguous. The sequenced sample was peripheral blood, obtained 28 days after the second AZD1222 dose. The TCR originated in an adult who received the AZD1222 COVID-19 vaccine. The CDR3 DNA reads as TGTGCCAGCAGCCGTAGGCCCCTGGAGACCCAGTACTTC. Protein product: CASSRRPLETQYF.